A single sample gave rise to the 31 T cell receptor beta chains below, sequenced in a study of a mutant IDH1 vaccine in newly diagnosed glioma. Only in-frame clones appear in the TCRdb table, and some are missing; sequencing was by immunoSEQ multiplex PCR. The sample consists of 9,500 to 12,000 clones, about 87% of them appearing once. Stated time point: week 23, last vaccination. Doses consisted of 300 ug of mutant IDH1 20-mer peptide each, paired with topical imiquimod. These receptors' antigens are unknown. Source: PBMCs, taken from a glioma patient whose treatment included an IDH1 peptide vaccine. Receptors originate from a woman in her 40s with glioma. Some clones in this sample may be carry-over from other donors' samples.

V gene TRBV7-8 combines with J gene TRBJ1-5, with TRBD1 identical over 10 bases. Trimming removed 5 bases from V and 4 bases from J; junction bases left unmatched: 5. Germline loops: CDR1 SGHVS, CDR2 FQNEAQ. The CDR3 covers 15 residues. The CDR3 sequence: CASSAGTGVNQPQHF. CDR3 nucleotides: TGTGCCAGCAGCGCTGGGACAGGGGTTAATCAGCCCCAGCATTTT.

The gene calls are TRBV6-1 and TRBJ2-7, with 8 bases identical to TRBD1. Per germline, CDR1 MNHNS and CDR2 SASEGT. The V and J ends lost 1 base and 3 bases, in that order; junction bases with no gene match: 8. The CDR3 has 16 amino acids. The CDR3 reads CASSEVLSGGGYEQYF. The CDR3 coding sequence is TGTGCCAGCAGTGAAGTTCTGTCAGGGGGCGGCTACGAGCAGTACTTC.

The rearrangement uses TRBV6-6 and TRBJ1-1, with D tentatively TRBD1 (5 bases). V dropped 7 bases and J dropped 6 bases, with 9 bases sitting between them. This CDR3 contains 11 residues. Germline CDR1 and CDR2: MNHNY and SVGAGI (reference sequence). The CDR3 sequence: CASTGSAEAFF. CDR3 nucleotides: TGTGCCAGCACAGGGAGTGCTGAAGCTTTCTTT.

The chain links TRBV7-9 to TRBJ2-1; D is perhaps TRBD1 or TRBD2 (5 bases each). The CDR3 has 15 residues. The V and J ends lost 5 bases and 2 bases respectively, with 13 bases between them. Germline V gene lookup returns CDR1 SEHNR and CDR2 FQNEAQ (reference sequence). CDR3 residues: CASSPTGQAYNEQFF. In nucleotides, the CDR3 is TGTGCCAGCAGCCCAACGGGGCAGGCCTACAATGAGCAGTTCTTC.

This chain uses TRBV23-1 with TRBJ1-5; D remains ambiguous. TRBV23-1 is an ORF; its function is uncertain. CDR3 length: 11 residues. Trimming cost V 4 bases and J 9 bases, with 7 bases left between them. As DNA, the CDR3 is TGCGCCAGCAGTCCAGATCGGCCCCAGCATTTT. This translates into CASSPDRPQHF.

The chain has TRBV19 and TRBJ1-1, with D possibly TRBD1 on 5 matching bases. The CDR3 sequence is 15 residues long. V shed 1 base and J shed 5 bases, with 14 bases lying between them. Germline V gives CDR1 LNHDA, CDR2 SQIVND (reference sequence). The CDR3 protein is CASSIVEGRKTEAFF. In nucleotides, the CDR3 is TGTGCCAGTAGTATAGTTGAGGGGCGTAAGACTGAAGCTTTCTTT. Full variable domain (missing parts from reference TRBV19 and TRBJ1-1): DGGITQSPKYLFRKEGQNVTLSCEQNLNHDAMYWYRQDPGQGLRLIYYSQIVNDFQKGDIAEGYSVSREKKESFPLTVTSAQKNPTAFYLCASSIVEGRKTEAFFGQGTRLTVV.

The genes are TRBV6-1 and TRBJ1-5, with D maybe TRBD1 (6 bases). The germline CDR1 and CDR2 sequences are MNHNS and SASEGT. V lost 6 bases to trimming and J lost 5 bases, with 17 bases between them. The CDR3 has 15 amino acids. DNA for the CDR3: TGTGCCAGCAGAAGGCTACAGGGCGTCCATCAGCCCCAGCATTTT. Encoded protein: CASRRLQGVHQPQHF.

V gene TRBV7-9 combines with J gene TRBJ2-7; the D is unclear. CDR3 length: 13 residues. Looked up from germline, CDR1 is SEHNR and CDR2 is FQNEAQ (reference sequence). Trimming took 1 base from V and 2 from J, leaving 6 bases between them. CDR3 DNA: TGTGCCAGCAGCTTAGAAAGACCCTACGAGCAGTACTTC. Its protein product is CASSLERPYEQYF.

This chain joins TRBV2 and TRBJ1-4, with 7 nucleotides matching TRBD1. Germline trimming cut 6 bases from V and 5 bases from J; bases unmatched to any gene: 6. The CDR3 has 14 amino acids. Per the germline V gene, CDR1 is SNHLY and CDR2 is FYNNEI. CDR3 sequence reads: CASRGDSVNEKLFF. DNA of the CDR3: TGTGCCAGCAGAGGGGACAGCGTGAATGAAAAACTGTTTTTT.

This clone was recorded only once. This chain links TRBV5-1 with TRBJ1-2; TRBD1 is a possible D gene (5 bases). Trimming removed 0 bases at V and 6 bases at J, with 6 bases between. CDR3 length: 12 residues. In germline, CDR1 is SGHRS, CDR2 YFSETQ. CDR3 bases: TGCGCCAGCAGCTTGGGGGGGAATGGCTACACCTTC. Amino acids: CASSLGGNGYTF.

The chain links TRBV5-4 to TRBJ1-3; TRBD1 is a possible D gene (6 bases). This CDR3 contains 14 residues. CDR1 and CDR2 (germline): SGHNT, YYREEE (reference sequence). Trimming removed 0 bases at V and 11 bases at J, with 15 bases between. CDR3 in amino acids: CASSLGDRPHPIYF. CDR3 nucleotide sequence: TGTGCCAGCAGCTTGGGCGACAGGCCCCACCCCATATATTTT.

The rearrangement links TRBV28 to TRBJ2-7, with D tentatively TRBD2 (6 bases). The V and J ends lost 7 bases and 2 bases respectively, with 18 bases between them. This CDR3 region has 15 residues. Germline CDR1 MDHEN, CDR2 SYDVKM. This CDR3 reads CASTPPGTGAYEQYF. The CDR3 nucleotides read TGTGCCAGCACCCCCCCCGGGACTGGGGCCTACGAGCAGTACTTC.

This rearrangement joins TRBV27 to TRBJ1-4; 7 bases agree with TRBD1. This CDR3 spans 15 amino acids. CDR1 MNHEY and CDR2 SMNVEV come from the germline V gene (reference sequence). V dropped 6 bases and J dropped 1; count of bases not matched to a gene: 5. The CDR3: CASSPSGGTNEKLFF. The CDR3 region has the DNA TGTGCCAGCAGCCCATCAGGGGGAACTAATGAAAAACTGTTTTTT. Based on the CDR3 plus reference TRBV27 and TRBJ1-4, the full variable domain is EAQVTQNPRYLITVTGKKLTVTCSQNMNHEYMSWYRQDPGLGLRQIYYSMNVEVTDKGDVPEGYKVSRKEKRNFPLILESPSPNQTSLYFCASSPSGGTNEKLFFGSGTQLSVL.

The chain joins TRBV5-6 to TRBJ2-2; weak D call: TRBD1 (6 bases). Germline V gene data show CDR1 as SGHDT and CDR2 as YYEEEE. This CDR3 comprises 15 residues. Between the trimmed V and J ends, which lost 7 bases and 5 bases, there was a span of 18 bases. The chain's CDR3 is CASVIWGLGTGELFF. In nucleotides, the CDR3 is TGTGCCAGCGTTATCTGGGGGCTGGGTACCGGGGAGCTGTTTTTT.

The V gene is TRBV5-1, the J gene TRBJ2-7; 9 positions agree with TRBD1. Germline V lookup: CDR1 SGHRS, CDR2 YFSETQ. The CDR3 spans 15 residues. V lost 7 bases, J lost 4 bases, and 12 bases stayed unmatched. The CDR3 region is CASRPGPGQGYEQYF. The CDR3 nucleotides are TGCGCCAGCCGTCCTGGGCCCGGACAGGGGTACGAGCAGTACTTC.

V gene TRBV19 combines with J gene TRBJ1-5, with unresolved D. V was trimmed by 6 bases and J by 7 bases, leaving 19 bases between them. From germline, CDR1 is LNHDA and CDR2 SQIVND (reference sequence). The CDR3 length is 15 residues. CDR3 sequence (DNA): TGTGCCAGTAGGGCAAGTGCCTACCGAGAGCAGCCCCAGCATTTT. Encoded protein: CASRASAYREQPQHF.

Only one count was recorded for this clone. The rearrangement uses TRBV15 and TRBJ2-2; tentative D call: TRBD2 (6 bases). Between the trimmed V and J ends, which lost 9 bases and 1 base, there was a span of 15 bases. CDR1 and CDR2 from the germline V gene are LNHNV and YYDKDF (reference sequence). The CDR3 spans 15 residues. The CDR3 DNA follows: TGTGCCACGAGGAGGACGGGGGTGAACACCGGGGAGCTGTTTTTT. Protein: CATRRTGVNTGELFF.

The chain joins TRBV5-1 to TRBJ2-3; D not certain. Trimming removed 2 bases at V and 2 bases at J, with 9 bases between. This CDR3 spans 14 amino acids. Germline V gives CDR1 SGHRS, CDR2 YFSETQ. The CDR3 DNA sequence: TGCGCCAGCAGCTTAGACCGGACCACAGATACGCAGTATTTT. This encodes CASSLDRTTDTQYF.

The chain has TRBV19 and TRBJ1-1, with 11 bases fitting TRBD1. The germline gives CDR1 LNHDA, CDR2 SQIVND (reference sequence). The trim removed 5 bases at V and 6 bases at J, leaving 2 bases unmatched. This CDR3 contains 13 residues. The CDR3 coding sequence is TGTGCCAGTAGTCCGGGACAGGGGGCTGAAGCTTTCTTT. Its translation: CASSPGQGAEAFF.

The chain joins TRBV30 to TRBJ2-5; 7 bases match TRBD2. The CDR3 contains 13 residues. The V and J ends lost 4 bases and 5 bases, in that order; junction bases with no gene match: 7. CDR1 and CDR2 (germline): GTSNPN, SVGIG (reference sequence). The CDR3 here is CAWNLWGGETQYF. The CDR3 bases are TGTGCCTGGAACTTGTGGGGGGGTGAGACCCAGTACTTC.

The rearrangement links TRBV18 to TRBJ2-7; D is unresolved. The germline V gene encodes CDR1 KGHSH and CDR2 LQKENI. The ends were cut back, 3 bases at V and 0 bases at J, with 9 bases in the middle. CDR3 length: 14 amino acids. CDR3 residues: CASSPDAISYEQYF. The CDR3 DNA follows: TGTGCCAGCTCACCGGACGCAATCTCCTACGAGCAGTACTTC.

J is TRBJ1-2 and V is TRBV21-1. TRBV21-1 is given as a pseudogene. The CDR3 covers 12 residues. CDR3 sequence reads: CATPRERGGYTF. The CDR3 DNA sequence: TGTGCCACACCAAGGGAACGGGGTGGCTACACCTTC.

The V call is TRBV5-8, the J call TRBJ2-5, with D unresolved. The CDR3 spans 15 residues. The V and J ends lost 0 bases and 3 bases respectively, with 12 bases between them. Looked up from germline, CDR1 is SGHTS and CDR2 is YDEGEE. CDR3: CASSLAFWDEETQYF. In nucleotides, the CDR3 is TGTGCCAGCAGCTTGGCCTTCTGGGATGAAGAGACCCAGTACTTC.

The J gene is TRBJ2-1, the V gene TRBV7-9; D gene ambiguous. Trimming left V 3 bases short and J 5 bases short, with 2 bases between. The germline V gene encodes CDR1 SEHNR and CDR2 FQNEAQ (reference sequence). The CDR3 contains 11 residues. The CDR3 here is CASSFHNEQFF. CDR3 in DNA: TGTGCCAGCAGCTTTCACAATGAGCAGTTCTTC.

The chain joins TRBV4-2 to TRBJ2-1; D is possibly TRBD1 or TRBD2 (7 bases each). Between the trimmed V and J ends, which lost 0 bases and 6 bases, there was a span of 15 bases. Germline lookup yields CDR1 LGHNA and CDR2 YNFKEQ. This CDR3 contains 16 residues. The CDR3: CASSQDGEGAFNEQFF. CDR3 coding DNA: TGTGCCAGCAGCCAAGACGGGGAGGGGGCGTTCAATGAGCAGTTCTTC.

The chain uses TRBV27 and TRBJ1-5; D uncertain. CDR1 MNHEY and CDR2 SMNVEV come from the germline V gene (reference sequence). The CDR3 spans 15 residues. Trimming shortened V by 2 bases and J by 5 bases, and 13 bases separated the two germline ends. CDR3: CASSLDRGFDQPQHF. The CDR3 region has the DNA TGTGCCAGCAGTTTAGACCGTGGATTCGATCAGCCCCAGCATTTT.

The chain combines TRBV9 with TRBJ2-2; D is uncertain. With 1 base removed from V and 8 bases from J, the gap between germline ends came to 9 bases. The CDR3 loop spans 13 amino acids. Looked up from germline, CDR1 is SGDLS and CDR2 is YYNGEE. The CDR3 coding sequence is TGTGCCAGCAGCGTAAGAGACCTTGGGGAGCTGTTTTTT. Residues: CASSVRDLGELFF.

The rearrangement joins TRBV18 to TRBJ2-7; TRBD1 is a possible D gene (6 bases). There are 14 residues in the CDR3. Deletions cut 6 bases from V and 4 bases from J, with 16 bases between. Germline V gives CDR1 KGHSH, CDR2 LQKENI. The CDR3 sequence: CASSRSNQGYEQYF. The CDR3 nucleotides read TGTGCCAGCTCCCGCTCCAACCAGGGGTACGAGCAGTACTTC.

V usage is TRBV10-2 and J usage is TRBJ2-2; no definite D call. CDR3 size: 14 residues. V was clipped by 3 bases and J by 5 bases, with 10 bases between them. The germline V gene has CDR1 WSHSY and CDR2 SAAADI. The CDR3 nucleotides read TGCGCCAGCAGTGACCCCGGTAGGACCGGGGAGCTGTTTTTT. Protein: CASSDPGRTGELFF.

This clone was observed a handful of times. The chain has TRBV5-1 and TRBJ2-7; D possibly matches TRBD1 or TRBD2 (6 bases each). Looked up from germline, CDR1 is SGHRS and CDR2 is YFSETQ. Trimming shortened V by 1 base and J by 1 base, and 21 bases separated the two germline ends. The length of the CDR3 is 18 residues. CDR3 protein: CASSLYGGRAGESYEQYF. In DNA, the CDR3 is TGCGCCAGCAGCTTGTATGGGGGGCGGGCAGGGGAGTCCTACGAGCAGTACTTC.

The chain carries TRBV27 and TRBJ1-5, with D hard to call. The germline CDR1 and CDR2 sequences are MNHEY and SMNVEV (reference sequence). Between the trimmed V and J ends, which lost 6 bases and 3 bases, there was a span of 6 bases. The CDR3 runs 12 residues. The CDR3 sequence is CASSRPNQPQHF. The CDR3, as DNA: TGTGCCAGCAGCCGCCCCAATCAGCCCCAGCATTTT.